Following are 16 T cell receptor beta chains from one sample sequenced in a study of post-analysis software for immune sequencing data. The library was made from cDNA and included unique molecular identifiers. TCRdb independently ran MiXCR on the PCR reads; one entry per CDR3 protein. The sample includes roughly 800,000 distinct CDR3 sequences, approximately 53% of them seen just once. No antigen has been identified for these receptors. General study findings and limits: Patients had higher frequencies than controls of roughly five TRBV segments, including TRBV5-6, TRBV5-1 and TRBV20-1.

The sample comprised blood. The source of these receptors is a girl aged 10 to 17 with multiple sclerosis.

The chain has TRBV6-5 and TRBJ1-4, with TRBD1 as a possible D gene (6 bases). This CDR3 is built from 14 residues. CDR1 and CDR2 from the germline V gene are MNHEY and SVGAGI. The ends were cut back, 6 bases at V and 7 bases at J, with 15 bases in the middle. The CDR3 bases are TGTGCCAGCAGGGCGCCGGGGGCATTTGAAAAACTGTTTTTT. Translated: CASRAPGAFEKLFF.

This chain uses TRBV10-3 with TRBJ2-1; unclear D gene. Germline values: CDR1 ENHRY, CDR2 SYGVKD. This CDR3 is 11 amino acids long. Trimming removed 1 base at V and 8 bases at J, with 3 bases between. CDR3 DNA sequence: TGTGCCATCAGTGAGTTGTATGAGCAGTTCTTC. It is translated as CAISELYEQFF.

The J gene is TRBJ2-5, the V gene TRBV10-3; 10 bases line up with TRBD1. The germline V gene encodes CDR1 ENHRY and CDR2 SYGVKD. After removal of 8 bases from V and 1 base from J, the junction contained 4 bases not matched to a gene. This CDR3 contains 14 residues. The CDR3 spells CAIRGDRGQETQYF. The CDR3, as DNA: TGTGCCATCCGGGGGGACAGGGGCCAAGAGACCCAGTACTTC.

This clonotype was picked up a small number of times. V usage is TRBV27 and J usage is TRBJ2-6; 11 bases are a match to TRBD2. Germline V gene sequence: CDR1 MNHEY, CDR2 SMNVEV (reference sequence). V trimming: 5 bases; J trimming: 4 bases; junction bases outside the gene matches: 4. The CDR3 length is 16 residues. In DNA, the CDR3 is TGTGCCAGCAGTCAGACTAGCGGGGCAGGGGCCAACGTCCTGACTTTC. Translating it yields CASSQTSGAGANVLTF.

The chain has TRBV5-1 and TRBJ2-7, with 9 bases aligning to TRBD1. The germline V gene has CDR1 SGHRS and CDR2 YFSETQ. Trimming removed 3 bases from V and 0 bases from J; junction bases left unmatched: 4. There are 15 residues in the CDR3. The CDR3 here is CASSSRQGVSYEQYF. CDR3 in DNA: TGCGCCAGCAGCTCCAGACAGGGGGTCTCCTACGAGCAGTACTTC.

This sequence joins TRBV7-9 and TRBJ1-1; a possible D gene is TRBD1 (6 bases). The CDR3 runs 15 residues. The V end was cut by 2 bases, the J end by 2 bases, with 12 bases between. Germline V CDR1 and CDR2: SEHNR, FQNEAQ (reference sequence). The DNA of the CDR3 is TGTGCCAGCAGCTTAAATGGGGGGGCAAACACTGAAGCTTTCTTT. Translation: CASSLNGGANTEAFF.

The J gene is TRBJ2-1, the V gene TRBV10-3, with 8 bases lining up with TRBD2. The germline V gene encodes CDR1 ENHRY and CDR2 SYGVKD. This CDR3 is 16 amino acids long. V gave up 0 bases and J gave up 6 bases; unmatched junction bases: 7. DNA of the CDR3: TGTGCCATCAGTGAGTCCTATCGGGGGGGCCGCAATGAGCAGTTCTTC. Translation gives CAISESYRGGRNEQFF.

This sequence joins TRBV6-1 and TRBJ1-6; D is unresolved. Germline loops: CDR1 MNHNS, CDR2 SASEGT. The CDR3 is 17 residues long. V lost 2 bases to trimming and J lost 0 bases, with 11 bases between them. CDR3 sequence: CASSETLLISYNSPLHF. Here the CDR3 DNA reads TGTGCCAGCAGTGAAACCCTCTTAATCTCCTATAATTCACCCCTCCACTTT.

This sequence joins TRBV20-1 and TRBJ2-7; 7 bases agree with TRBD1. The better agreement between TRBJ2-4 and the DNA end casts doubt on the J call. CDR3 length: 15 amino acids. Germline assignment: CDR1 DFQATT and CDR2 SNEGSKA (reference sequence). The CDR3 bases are TGCAGTGCTTTGGCGCCCGGGACAGTTAAAAACATTCAGTACTTC. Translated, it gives CSALAPGTVKNIQYF.

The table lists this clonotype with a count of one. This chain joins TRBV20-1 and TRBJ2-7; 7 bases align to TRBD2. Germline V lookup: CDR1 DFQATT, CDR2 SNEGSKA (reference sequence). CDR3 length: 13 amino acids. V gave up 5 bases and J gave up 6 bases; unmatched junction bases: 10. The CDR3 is CSASPRLAREQYF. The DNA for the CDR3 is TGCAGTGCTTCCCCTCGACTAGCTCGCGAGCAGTACTTC.

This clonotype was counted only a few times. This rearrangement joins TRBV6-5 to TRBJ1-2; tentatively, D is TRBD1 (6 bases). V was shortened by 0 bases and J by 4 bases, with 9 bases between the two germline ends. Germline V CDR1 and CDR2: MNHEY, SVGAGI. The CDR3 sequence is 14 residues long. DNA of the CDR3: TGTGCCAGCAGTTACTCGCGGGGGCTCTATGGCTACACCTTC. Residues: CASSYSRGLYGYTF.

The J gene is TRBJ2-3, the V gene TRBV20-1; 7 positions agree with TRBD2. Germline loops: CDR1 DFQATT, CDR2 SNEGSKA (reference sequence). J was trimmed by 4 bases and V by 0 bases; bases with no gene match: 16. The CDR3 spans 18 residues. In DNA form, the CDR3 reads TGCAGTGCTAGAGATTCGCGGCGGGAGTGGGAGGGCTCAGATACGCAGTATTTT. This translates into CSARDSRREWEGSDTQYF.

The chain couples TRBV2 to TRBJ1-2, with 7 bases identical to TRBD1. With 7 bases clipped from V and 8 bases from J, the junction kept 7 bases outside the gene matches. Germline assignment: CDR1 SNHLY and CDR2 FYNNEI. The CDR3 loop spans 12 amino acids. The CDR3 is CASTPGGGGYTF. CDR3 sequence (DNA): TGTGCCAGCACTCCAGGGGGGGGCGGCTACACCTTC.

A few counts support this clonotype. This chain's CDR3 is CSARLIGDYYGYTF. CDR3 in DNA: TGCAGTGCTAGATTAATAGGGGATTACTATGGCTACACCTTC. The chain carries TRBV20-1 and TRBJ1-2; D perhaps matches TRBD1 (5 bases). The CDR3 has 14 amino acids. Germline values: CDR1 DFQATT, CDR2 SNEGSKA (reference sequence). V dropped 2 bases and J dropped 3 bases, with 13 bases sitting between them.

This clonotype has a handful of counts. This CDR3 reads CASSRLAGYTDTQYF. The CDR3, as DNA: TGCGCCAGCAGTAGACTAGCGGGGTACACAGATACGCAGTATTTT. The chain is built from TRBV10-2 and TRBJ2-3; TRBD2 aligns across 11 bases. Germline V gene data show CDR1 as WSHSY and CDR2 as SAAADI. J was trimmed by 2 bases and V by 5 bases; bases with no gene match: 3. This CDR3 is built from 15 residues.

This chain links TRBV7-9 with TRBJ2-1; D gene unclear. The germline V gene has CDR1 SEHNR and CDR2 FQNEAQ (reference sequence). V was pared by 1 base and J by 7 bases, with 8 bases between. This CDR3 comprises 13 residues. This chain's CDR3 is CASSLVRANEQFF. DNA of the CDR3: TGTGCCAGCAGCTTAGTGCGAGCGAATGAGCAGTTCTTC.